What follows describes a single T cell receptor (beta chain). Its antigen is not identified. The record originates from a study of T-cell memory formation after mild COVID-19. Study outcomes and limitations: Pre-infection memory harbored some responding clones, suggesting cross-reactive memory joined. The study found balanced CD4/CD8 in clones contracting day 15 to 85 and a CD4+ lean in later expanders. The study found contracting CD4+ clones mainly in CM and EM and contracting CD8+ clones in EMRA.

Barcoded TCR alpha and TCR beta cDNA libraries with UMIs came from 5'RACE using constant-segment primers. TCRdb re-analysed the 5' RACE reads in MiXCR, keeping a single row per CDR3 protein. Counted here are around 450,000 distinct CDR3 sequences, 15% to 20% occurring once; the ten biggest clones make up around 8%. The junction had 8 bases not matched to a gene; V was cut back by 5 bases and J by 1 base. This CDR3 has 17 residues. Germline V gene data show CDR1 as MGHRA and CDR2 as YSYEKL. This sequence was found in an adult woman who had mild COVID-19 (a few samples of this study predate the infection). Cell type and time point are not known. The rearrangement links TRBV4-1 to TRBJ2-2, with 9 bases fitting TRBD2. The sequencing input was PBMCs or a T cell subset sorted from them (not recorded which). The CDR3 sequence: CASSTNEAGGNTGELFF. CDR3 nucleotide sequence: TGCGCCAGCAGCACAAACGAAGCGGGGGGGAACACCGGGGAGCTGTTTTTT.